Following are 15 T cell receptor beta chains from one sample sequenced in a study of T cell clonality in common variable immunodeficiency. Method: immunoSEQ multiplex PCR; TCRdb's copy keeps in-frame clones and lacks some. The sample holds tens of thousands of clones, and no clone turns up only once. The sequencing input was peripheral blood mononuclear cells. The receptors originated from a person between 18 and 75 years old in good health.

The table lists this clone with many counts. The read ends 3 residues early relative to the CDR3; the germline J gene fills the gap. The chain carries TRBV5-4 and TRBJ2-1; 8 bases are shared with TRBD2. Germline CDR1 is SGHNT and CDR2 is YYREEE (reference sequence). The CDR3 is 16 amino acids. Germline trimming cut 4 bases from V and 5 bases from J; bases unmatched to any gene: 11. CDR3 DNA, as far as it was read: TGTGCCAGCAGCGCTATGGGCGGGAGGTCCCACAATGAG. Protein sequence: CASSAMGGRSHNE. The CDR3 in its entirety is CASSAMGGRSHNEQFF. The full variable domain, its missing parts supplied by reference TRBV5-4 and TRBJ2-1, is ETGVTQSPTHLIKTRGQQVTLRCSSQSGHNTVSWYQQALGQGPQFIFQYYREEENGRGNFPPRFSGLQFPNYSSELNVNALELDDSALYLCASSAMGGRSHNEQFFGPGTRLTVL.

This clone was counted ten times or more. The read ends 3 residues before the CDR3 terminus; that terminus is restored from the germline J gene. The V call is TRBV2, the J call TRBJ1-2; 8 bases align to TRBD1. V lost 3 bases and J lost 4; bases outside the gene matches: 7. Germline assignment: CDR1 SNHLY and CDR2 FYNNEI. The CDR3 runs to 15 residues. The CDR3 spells CASSESGGVSYGYTF. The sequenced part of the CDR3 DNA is TGTGCCAGCAGTGAGTCAGGGGGCGTTAGCTATGGC. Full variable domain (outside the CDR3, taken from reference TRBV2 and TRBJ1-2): EPEVTQTPSHQVTQMGQEVILRCVPISNHLYFYWYRQILGQKVEFLVSFYNNEISEKSEIFDDQFSVERPDGSNFTLKIRSTKLEDSAMYFCASSESGGVSYGYTFGSGTRLTVV.

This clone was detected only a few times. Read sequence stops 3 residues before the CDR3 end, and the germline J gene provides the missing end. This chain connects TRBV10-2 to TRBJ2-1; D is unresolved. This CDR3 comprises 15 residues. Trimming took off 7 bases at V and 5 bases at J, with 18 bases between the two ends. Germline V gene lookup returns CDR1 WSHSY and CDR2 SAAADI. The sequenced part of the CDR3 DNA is TGCGCCAGCATCTCAGGCAGGTTCCCCGACAATGAG. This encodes CASISGRFPDNE. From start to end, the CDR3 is CASISGRFPDNEQFF.

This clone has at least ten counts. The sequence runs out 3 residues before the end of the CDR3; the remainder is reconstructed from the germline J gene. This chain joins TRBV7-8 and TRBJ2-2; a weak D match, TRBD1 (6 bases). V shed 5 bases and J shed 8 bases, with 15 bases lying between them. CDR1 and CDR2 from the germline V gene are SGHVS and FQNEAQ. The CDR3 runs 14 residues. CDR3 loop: CASSPRTEAGELFF. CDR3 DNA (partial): TGTGCCAGCAGCCCCCGGACAGAAGCTGGGGAG.

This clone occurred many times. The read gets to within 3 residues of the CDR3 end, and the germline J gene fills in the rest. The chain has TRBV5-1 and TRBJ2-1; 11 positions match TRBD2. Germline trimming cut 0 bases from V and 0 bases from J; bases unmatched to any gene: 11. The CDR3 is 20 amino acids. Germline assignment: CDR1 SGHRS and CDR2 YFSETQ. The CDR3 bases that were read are TGCGCCAGCAGCTTGGCTAGCGGGAGGAACCACCAGGGCTCCTACAATGAG. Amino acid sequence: CASSLASGRNHQGSYNE. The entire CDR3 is CASSLASGRNHQGSYNEQFF.

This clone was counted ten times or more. The part of the CDR3 DNA that was read is TGTGCCAGCAACCTCGGAGCGTCAGATACG. This translates into CASNLGASDT. The whole CDR3 sequence reads CASNLGASDTQYF. The chain joins TRBV5-8 to TRBJ2-3; D is uncertain. With the read ending 3 residues before the CDR3 end, the germline J gene is used to fill in that end. V was trimmed by 6 bases and J by 4 bases, leaving 12 bases between them. The V gene's germline CDR1 is SGHTS and CDR2 YDEGEE. This CDR3 contains 13 residues.

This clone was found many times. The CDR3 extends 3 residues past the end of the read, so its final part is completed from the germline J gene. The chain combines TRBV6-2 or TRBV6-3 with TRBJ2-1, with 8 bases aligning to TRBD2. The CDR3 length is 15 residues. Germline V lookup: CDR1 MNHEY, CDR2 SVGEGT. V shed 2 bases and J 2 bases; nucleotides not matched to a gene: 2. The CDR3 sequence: CASSYPGGAYNEQFF. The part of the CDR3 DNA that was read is TGTGCCAGCAGTTACCCCGGGGGGGCCTACAATGAG.

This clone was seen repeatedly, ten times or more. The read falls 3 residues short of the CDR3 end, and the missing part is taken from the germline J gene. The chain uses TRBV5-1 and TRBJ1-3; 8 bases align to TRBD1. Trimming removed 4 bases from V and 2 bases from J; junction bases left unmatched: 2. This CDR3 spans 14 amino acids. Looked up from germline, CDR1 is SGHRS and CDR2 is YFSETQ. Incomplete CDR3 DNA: TGCGCCAGCAGCCCGGACAGGGCTGGAAACACC. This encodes CASSPDRAGNT. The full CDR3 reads CASSPDRAGNTIYF.

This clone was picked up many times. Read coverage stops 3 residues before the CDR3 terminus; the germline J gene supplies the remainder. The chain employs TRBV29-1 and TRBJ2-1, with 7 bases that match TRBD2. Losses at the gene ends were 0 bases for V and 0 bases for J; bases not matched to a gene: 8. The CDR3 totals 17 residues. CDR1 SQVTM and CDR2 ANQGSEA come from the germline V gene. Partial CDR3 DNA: TGCAGCGTTGAAGAGGTCAGTGAGCGGGACTCCTACAATGAG. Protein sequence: CSVEEVSERDSYNE. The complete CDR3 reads CSVEEVSERDSYNEQFF.

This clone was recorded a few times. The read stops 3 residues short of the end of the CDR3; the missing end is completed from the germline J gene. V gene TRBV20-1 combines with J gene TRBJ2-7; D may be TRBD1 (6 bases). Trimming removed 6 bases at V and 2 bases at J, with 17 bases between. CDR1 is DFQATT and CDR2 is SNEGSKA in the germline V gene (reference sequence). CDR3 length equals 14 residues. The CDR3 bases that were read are TGCAGTGCCTCCCGCCGGACAGACACCTACGAG. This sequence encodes CSASRRTDTYE. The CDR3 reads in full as CSASRRTDTYEQYF.

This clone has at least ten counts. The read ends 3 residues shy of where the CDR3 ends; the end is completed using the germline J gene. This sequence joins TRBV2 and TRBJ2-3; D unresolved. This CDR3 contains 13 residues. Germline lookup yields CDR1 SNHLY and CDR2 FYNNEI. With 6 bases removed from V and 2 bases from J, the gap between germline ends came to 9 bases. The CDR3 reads CASRESDTDTQYF. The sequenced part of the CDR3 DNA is TGTGCCAGCAGGGAGAGCGACACAGATACG.

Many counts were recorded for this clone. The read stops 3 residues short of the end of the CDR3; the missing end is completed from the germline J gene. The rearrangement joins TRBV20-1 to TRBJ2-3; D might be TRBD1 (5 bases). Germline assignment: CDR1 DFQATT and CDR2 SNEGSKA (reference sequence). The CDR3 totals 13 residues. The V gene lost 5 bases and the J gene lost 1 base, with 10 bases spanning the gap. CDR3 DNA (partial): TGCAGTGCTCCCCTAGGGGGCACAGATACG. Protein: CSAPLGGTDT. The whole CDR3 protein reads CSAPLGGTDTQYF.

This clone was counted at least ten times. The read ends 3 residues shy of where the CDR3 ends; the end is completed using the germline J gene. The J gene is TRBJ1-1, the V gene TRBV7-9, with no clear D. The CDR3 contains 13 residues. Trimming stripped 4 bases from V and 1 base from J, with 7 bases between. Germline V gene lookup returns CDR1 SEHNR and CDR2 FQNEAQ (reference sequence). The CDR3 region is CASSSPENTEAFF. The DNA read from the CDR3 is TGTGCCAGCAGCTCCCCAGAGAACACTGAA.

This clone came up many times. The sequenced part of the CDR3 DNA is TGTGTCTTGGGGACTACTATCACAGATACG. It translates to CVLGTTITDT. The entire CDR3 protein reads CVLGTTITDTQYF. V is TRBV12-3 or TRBV12-4 and J is TRBJ2-3, with 7 bases fitting TRBD2. The DNA ends 3 residues before the CDR3 does, and the rest of the CDR3 is filled in from the germline J gene. This CDR3 region has 13 residues.

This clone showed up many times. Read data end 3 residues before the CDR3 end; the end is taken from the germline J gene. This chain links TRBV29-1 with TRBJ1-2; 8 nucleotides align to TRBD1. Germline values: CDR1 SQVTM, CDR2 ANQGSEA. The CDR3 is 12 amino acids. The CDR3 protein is CSVYGQGSGYTF. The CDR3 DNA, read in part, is TGCAGCGTTTACGGACAGGGAAGCGGC.